These 29 T cell receptor beta chains originate from one sample sequenced in a study of cytomegalovirus exposure and HLA in healthy donors. PCR primers comprised 60 Vbeta and 13 Jbeta primers. Some clones are missing from TCRdb's copy, which holds only in-frame ones; the method was immunoSEQ multiplex PCR. The data show 150,000 to 200,000 clones, 75% seen once. The sample comprised PBMCs. These receptors were taken from a male donor in good health and CMV-seronegative.

J is TRBJ2-2 and V is TRBV11-3, with 7 bases identical to TRBD1. In germline, CDR1 is SGHNT, CDR2 YENEEA. Trimming took 6 bases from V and 4 from J; bases not matched to a gene: 8. The CDR3 spans 15 residues. The CDR3 DNA follows: TGTGCCAGCAGTCCAGGGACAGCACGCACCGGGGAGCTGTTTTTT. Protein product: CASSPGTARTGELFF.

This clone showed up just a few times. This chain joins TRBV4-1 and TRBJ2-2; 10 bases line up with TRBD2. CDR1 is MGHRA, CDR2 YSYEKL, per germline. The V segment lost 0 bases and the J segment 8 bases; nucleotides outside the gene matches: 12. This CDR3 has 18 residues. CDR3 DNA: TGCGCCAGCAGCCAAGATGGACGCCCAGGACTAGCGGTAGGGGAGCTGTTTTTT. This codes for CASSQDGRPGLAVGELFF.

The chain uses TRBV4-3 and TRBJ2-2; 8 positions agree with TRBD2. CDR1 is LGHNA and CDR2 is YSLEER in the germline V gene. Trimming removed 7 bases from V and 6 bases from J; junction bases left unmatched: 10. The CDR3 sequence is 15 residues long. This CDR3 is CASKIAGREAGELFF. The CDR3 DNA reads TGCGCCAGCAAGATAGCGGGACGGGAGGCCGGGGAGCTGTTTTTT.

The chain is built from TRBV9 and TRBJ1-4; 11 nucleotides match TRBD1. Germline V lookup: CDR1 SGDLS, CDR2 YYNGEE. The CDR3 is 15 residues long. The V segment lost 2 bases and the J segment 7 bases; nucleotides outside the gene matches: 4. The CDR3 reads CASSVSGTGGEKLFF. DNA for the CDR3: TGTGCCAGCAGCGTTAGTGGGACAGGGGGTGAAAAACTGTTTTTT.

The V call is TRBV29-1, the J call TRBJ2-7; no clear D. Germline V gene sequence: CDR1 SQVTM, CDR2 ANQGSEA. The germline V and J ends were trimmed by 0 bases and 9 bases, with 12 bases remaining between them. The CDR3 length is 12 residues. The CDR3: CSVEDGASGQYF. The CDR3, as DNA: TGCAGCGTTGAAGACGGTGCGAGTGGGCAGTACTTC.

The V gene is TRBV28, the J gene TRBJ2-1; 12 bases fit TRBD2. V dropped 4 bases and J dropped 4; count of bases not matched to a gene: 2. CDR3 length equals 15 residues. Looked up from germline, CDR1 is MDHEN and CDR2 is SYDVKM. Here the CDR3 DNA reads TGTGCCAGCAGTTCCCTAGCGGGAGGGTACAATGAGCAGTTCTTC. Protein product: CASSSLAGGYNEQFF. Full variable domain (remainder filled in from reference TRBV28 and TRBJ2-1): DVKVTQSSRYLVKRTGEKVFLECVQDMDHENMFWYRQDPGLGLRLIYFSYDVKMKEKGDIPEGYSVSREKKERFSLILESASTNQTSMYLCASSSLAGGYNEQFFGPGTRLTVL.

The rearrangement links TRBV28 to TRBJ2-5, with 11 bases lining up with TRBD2. V was clipped by 3 bases and J by 5 bases; unmatched bases: 14. From germline, CDR1 is MDHEN and CDR2 SYDVKM. This CDR3 comprises 18 residues. Here the CDR3 reads CASSLWLAGGRREETQYF. CDR3 sequence (DNA): TGTGCCAGCAGTTTGTGGCTAGCGGGAGGCCGAAGGGAGGAGACCCAGTACTTC.

V is TRBV6-6 and J is TRBJ2-5; tentative D call: TRBD1 (6 bases). Deletions cut 6 bases from V and 5 bases from J, with 13 bases between. The CDR3 has 13 amino acids. CDR1 is MNHNY, CDR2 SVGAGI, per germline (reference sequence). The CDR3 DNA is TGTGCCAGCAGGGACCAGGGGCGGGAGACCCAGTACTTC. Residues: CASRDQGRETQYF.

This clone has more than one count but fewer than ten. V gene TRBV11-2 combines with J gene TRBJ1-3; D gene unclear. This CDR3 region has 16 residues. Trimming shortened V by 6 bases and J by 0 bases, and 15 bases separated the two germline ends. CDR1 is SGHAT, CDR2 FQNNGV, per germline. DNA for the CDR3: TGTGCCAGCAGGGCTACGAGGGTCTACTCTGGAAACACCATATATTTT. Protein product: CASRATRVYSGNTIYF.

The gene calls are TRBV6-5 and TRBJ2-7; TRBD2 matches 9 bases. Germline loops: CDR1 MNHEY, CDR2 SVGAGI. J was trimmed by 7 bases and V by 5 bases; bases with no gene match: 3. The CDR3 consists of 12 residues. CDR3 sequence reads: CASSGLANEQYF. CDR3 nucleotides: TGTGCCAGCAGTGGACTAGCGAATGAGCAGTACTTC.

This clone was recorded a few times. The chain links TRBV28 to TRBJ2-7; TRBD2 agrees at 7 bases. This CDR3 spans 15 amino acids. Trimming at V came to 5 bases and at J to 1 base, leaving 8 bases not matched to a gene. From germline, CDR1 is MDHEN and CDR2 SYDVKM. The DNA for the CDR3 is TGTGCCAGCAGTGGGGGGGGTGGGGGTTCCTACGAGCAGTACTTC. It codes for CASSGGGGGSYEQYF.

The rearrangement uses TRBV2 and TRBJ2-7; perhaps TRBD2 as D (7 bases). The CDR3 covers 14 residues. CDR1 and CDR2 from the germline V gene are SNHLY and FYNNEI. V shed 6 bases and J shed 1 base, with 13 bases lying between them. CDR3 nucleotides: TGTGCCAGCAGGGGAGGGGGTGGGTCCTACGAGCAGTACTTC. As protein: CASRGGGGSYEQYF.

With regard to this clone: The conserved phenylalanine or tryptophan normally closing the CDR3 is absent here, so this likely arose from a read error. The genes are TRBV5-5 and TRBJ2-2; D not resolved. With 4 bases removed from V and 1 base from J, the gap between germline ends came to 11 bases. Germline V gene data show CDR1 as SGHKS and CDR2 as YYEKEE (reference sequence). The CDR3 consists of 15 residues. The CDR3: CASSPIRRNTGELFL. The CDR3 DNA is TGTGCCAGCAGCCCCATTCGCAGGAACACCGGGGAGCTGTTTCTT.

The chain's CDR3 is CASSLVQGGYETQYF. CDR3 DNA: TGTGCCAGCAGCTTAGTTCAGGGAGGCTACGAGACCCAGTACTTC. The rearrangement joins TRBV7-2 to TRBJ2-5, with D perhaps TRBD2 (6 bases). With 1 base removed from V and 5 bases from J, the gap between germline ends came to 14 bases. The CDR3 contains 15 residues. Looked up from germline, CDR1 is SGHTA and CDR2 is FQGNSA.

The chain uses TRBV7-7 and TRBJ2-1; 10 bases align to TRBD2. Germline lookup yields CDR1 SSHAT and CDR2 FNYEAQ (reference sequence). This CDR3 is 18 amino acids long. The V and J ends lost 6 bases and 0 bases, in that order; junction bases with no gene match: 11. The CDR3 here is CASSSGPSGSSSYNEQFF. CDR3 in DNA: TGTGCCAGCAGTTCCGGTCCTAGCGGGAGTTCCTCCTACAATGAGCAGTTCTTC. Together with reference TRBV7-7 and TRBJ2-1, the CDR3 gives the full variable domain: GAGVSQSPRYKVTKRGQDVTLRCDPISSHATLYWYQQALGQGPEFLTYFNYEAQPDKSGLPSDRFSAERPEGSISTLTIQRTEQRDSAMYRCASSSGPSGSSSYNEQFFGPGTRLTVL.

The chain is built from TRBV6-1 and TRBJ2-3, with 8 bases identical to TRBD1. Trimming took 5 bases from V and 4 from J; bases not matched to a gene: 8. The CDR3 length is 15 residues. The germline gives CDR1 MNHNS, CDR2 SASEGT. As DNA, the CDR3 is TGTGCCAGCAGTCTCAGGACAGGGAGCGCAGATACGCAGTATTTT. Amino acids: CASSLRTGSADTQYF.

In this sample, this clone turned up a few times. The chain is built from TRBV30 and TRBJ2-3; no clear D. The length of the CDR3 is 13 residues. Trimming cost V 5 bases and J 4 bases, with 13 bases left between them. Germline V gene lookup returns CDR1 GTSNPN and CDR2 SVGIG (reference sequence). The CDR3 here is CAWSRNYADTQYF. CDR3 bases: TGTGCCTGGTCCAGAAACTACGCAGATACGCAGTATTTT.

The genes are TRBV5-1 and TRBJ2-6, with a weak D call TRBD1 (5 bases). CDR1 and CDR2 from the germline V gene are SGHRS and YFSETQ. CDR3 size: 15 residues. The V gene lost 0 bases and the J gene lost 4 bases, with 8 bases spanning the gap. CDR3 loop: CASSLAGNGANVLTF. Written as DNA, the CDR3 is TGCGCCAGCAGCTTGGCAGGGAACGGGGCCAACGTCCTGACTTTC.

This clone was picked up a small number of times. The V call is TRBV6-1, the J call TRBJ2-1; 7 bases line up with TRBD2. The CDR3 is 14 residues long. V shed 6 bases and J 1 base; nucleotides not matched to a gene: 3. CDR1 is MNHNS and CDR2 is SASEGT in the germline V gene. The CDR3: CASRSGGSYNEQFF. As DNA, the CDR3 is TGTGCCAGCAGGTCGGGGGGATCCTACAATGAGCAGTTCTTC.

The DNA of the CDR3 is TGTGCCAGCAGCAAAGACGGGGTAGTCCCGACTAACGAGCAGTACTTC. This translates into CASSKDGVVPTNEQYF. The chain has TRBV21-1 and TRBJ2-7; whether TRBD2, the table's D call, matches the DNA was not checked. TRBV21-1 is shown as a pseudogene. CDR3 length: 16 amino acids.

In its sample, this clone was seen a few times. V gene TRBV21-1 combines with J gene TRBJ2-7; whether TRBD1, the table's D call, matches the DNA was not checked. TRBV21-1 is given as a pseudogene. The CDR3 consists of 15 residues. The CDR3, as DNA: TGTGCCAGCAGCAAACCCGGCGCAGGGGCAGGGGAGCAGTACTTC. It is translated as CASSKPGAGAGEQYF.

This clone was seen a single time. This chain uses TRBV5-4 with TRBJ2-7; TRBD2 matches at 7 bases. CDR1 and CDR2 (germline): SGHNT, YYREEE (reference sequence). This CDR3 is built from 15 residues. J gave up 3 bases and V 0 bases, and 6 bases lay outside the gene matches. CDR3 amino acids: CASSLGQRGNYEQYF. CDR3 nucleotides: TGTGCCAGCAGCTTGGGGCAGCGGGGCAACTACGAGCAGTACTTC.

The genes are TRBV4-2 and TRBJ2-1, with no clear D. Trimming cost V 0 bases and J 0 bases, with 6 bases left between them. CDR1 and CDR2 (germline): LGHNA, YNFKEQ. CDR3 size: 15 residues. CDR3 nucleotide sequence: TGTGCCAGCAGCCAAGATAGTAGCTCCTACAATGAGCAGTTCTTC. Residues: CASSQDSSSYNEQFF.

The chain has TRBV6-4 and TRBJ2-3, with a possible D match to TRBD1 (5 bases). V was cut by 6 bases and J by 6 bases, with 16 bases left in between. The CDR3 is made up of 14 amino acids. The V gene's germline CDR1 is MRHNA and CDR2 SNTAGT. CDR3 nucleotide sequence: TGTGCCAGCAGCCCCGCTGACAGCCCGGATACGCAGTATTTT. Its protein product is CASSPADSPDTQYF.

The chain uses TRBV5-1 and TRBJ2-2; 11 bases fit TRBD2. The CDR3 is 14 residues long. Germline loops: CDR1 SGHRS, CDR2 YFSETQ. V lost 7 bases to trimming and J lost 5 bases; unmatched junction nucleotides: 4. CDR3 loop: CASQTSGMTGELFF. CDR3 bases: TGCGCCAGCCAGACTAGCGGGATGACCGGGGAGCTGTTTTTT.

On this clone: Other DNA sequences in the same sample also yield this CDR3. The CDR3 bases are TGTGCCAGCTCACCCGGGACGGGGGCCTACGAGCAGTACTTC. It encodes CASSPGTGAYEQYF. This rearrangement joins TRBV18 to TRBJ2-7, with TRBD2 as a possible D gene (6 bases). The germline V gene encodes CDR1 KGHSH and CDR2 LQKENI. The CDR3 extends over 14 amino acids. V lost 3 bases, J lost 2 bases, and 11 bases lay in between.

CDR3 in DNA: TGTGCCAGCAGTCCCGGCTACGAGCAGTACTTC. Its protein product is CASSPGYEQYF. The chain recombines TRBV28 with TRBJ2-7; no clear D gene. Germline V gives CDR1 MDHEN, CDR2 SYDVKM. There are 11 residues in the CDR3. V shed 5 bases and J shed 3 bases, with 5 bases lying between them.

The V and J genes are TRBV19 and TRBJ1-1; D not certain. The germline gives CDR1 LNHDA, CDR2 SQIVND (reference sequence). This CDR3 comprises 12 residues. Deletions cut 8 bases from V and 3 bases from J, with 10 bases between. CDR3 residues: CASRGEDTEAFF. In DNA form, the CDR3 reads TGTGCCAGTCGGGGTGAGGACACTGAAGCTTTCTTT. Combining the CDR3 with reference TRBV19 and TRBJ1-1 gives the whole variable domain DGGITQSPKYLFRKEGQNVTLSCEQNLNHDAMYWYRQDPGQGLRLIYYSQIVNDFQKGDIAEGYSVSREKKESFPLTVTSAQKNPTAFYLCASRGEDTEAFFGQGTRLTVV.

CDR3: CASRDRDLTDTQYF. CDR3 DNA: TGTGCCAGCAGGGACAGGGACCTTACAGATACGCAGTATTTT. The rearrangement joins TRBV11-1 to TRBJ2-3; 8 bases map to TRBD1. The length of the CDR3 is 14 residues. Trimming cost V 6 bases and J 3 bases; bases outside gene matches: 5. The germline gives CDR1 SGHAT, CDR2 FQDESV (reference sequence).